The rows below give T cell receptor beta chains drawn from one sample of a study of chemoradiotherapy in HPV16-positive cancers. Generated by immunoSEQ multiplex PCR, the TCRdb table keeps only in-frame clones and is missing some. The profile shows about 21,000 clones, 86% of them singletons. Sequencing was performed on blood, taken from a patient who underwent chemoradiotherapy. Receptor source: a human donor with HPV-associated anogenital cancer. CDR3s include the opening cysteine and the closing phenylalanine or tryptophan. D genes are given only for firm matches. The size field is filled for only some rows; it gives once, few, many or a size class.

NA	TRBV29-1	TRBJ2-3	TRBD2	TGCAGCGTTGAACGGCGGGGGGGCCTATTTTTGATAGATACGCAGTATTTT	CSVERRGGLFLIDTQYF
NA	TRBV15	TRBJ2-3	TRBD2	TGTGCCACCAGCGGAGCGGGAGGGCCCACAGATACGCAGTATTTT	CATSGAGGPTDTQYF
NA	TRBV6-6	TRBJ1-1	TRBD1	TGTGCCAGCACCCGGGACAGGAACACTGAAGCTTTCTTT	CASTRDRNTEAFF
NA	TRBV10-1	TRBJ2-7	NA	TGCGCCAGCAGCACCGGGACGGTGGGATCCGAGCAGTACTTC	CASSTGTVGSEQYF
NA	TRBV6-5	TRBJ2-2	NA	TGTGCCAGCAGTATCCGGGCTAACACCGGGGAGCTGTTTTTT	CASSIRANTGELFF
once	TRBV27	TRBJ1-1	TRBD1	TGTGCCAGCAGATCCGGACAGGGGGCGACTGAAGCTTTCTTT	CASRSGQGATEAFF
NA	TRBV7-9	TRBJ1-4	NA	TGTGCCAGCAGCGAAAGATCAGGGTTAGGTGAAAAACTGTTTTTT	CASSERSGLGEKLFF
NA	TRBV5-6	TRBJ1-6	NA	TGTGCCAGCAGCTTTGCGAATTCACCCCTCCACTTT	CASSFANSPLHF
few	TRBV7-2	TRBJ2-7	TRBD2	TGTGCCAGCACCTCACGGGGGGGAGGCTTGTACGAGCAGTACTTC	CASTSRGGGLYEQYF
NA	TRBV4-1	TRBJ2-3	NA	TGCGCCAGCAGCCAAGATCCCCCAGGGAGGGATACGCAGTATTTT	CASSQDPPGRDTQYF
NA	TRBV2	TRBJ2-3	NA	TGTGCCAGCAGTGACCGCGCGGGACTGGGAGATACGCAGTATTTT	CASSDRAGLGDTQYF
NA	TRBV7-2	TRBJ1-2	TRBD1	TGTGCCAGCAGCACCCGGGACAGGGGGAGTTATGGCTACACCTTC	CASSTRDRGSYGYTF
NA	TRBV9	TRBJ1-4	NA	TGTGCCAGCAGCGTAGACCCATCAACTAATGAAAAACTGTTTTTT	CASSVDPSTNEKLFF
NA	TRBV7-2	TRBJ1-1	TRBD1	TGTGCCAGCAGCCCCCCCCCGACAGGGCACACTGAAGCTTTCTTT	CASSPPPTGHTEAFF
NA	TRBV10-3	TRBJ2-3	NA	TGTGCCATCAGTGAGAATGACGATACGCAGTATTTT	CAISENDDTQYF
once	TRBV5-1	TRBJ2-3	TRBD1	TGCGCCAGCAGCCCTACAGGGGGCCGCGCCTATACGCAGTATTTT	CASSPTGGRAYTQYF
NA	TRBV9	TRBJ1-2	TRBD1	TGTGCCAGCAGCCCAGGGACAGCCGGCGGTACTTGGGGCTACACCTTC	CASSPGTAGGTWGYTF
NA	TRBV4-3	TRBJ2-3	NA	TGCGCCAGCAGCCAAGCAAGTCAGGGAGCTTCAGATACGCAGTATTTT	CASSQASQGASDTQYF
NA	TRBV30	TRBJ1-4	NA	TGTGCCTGGAGCACAGGGCCTTATGAAAAACTGTTTTTT	CAWSTGPYEKLFF
NA	TRBV5-4	TRBJ2-5	TRBD2	TGTGCCAGCAGCTTCGGGGGGGAAGAGACCCAGTACTTC	CASSFGGEETQYF
NA	TRBV27	TRBJ2-1	NA	TGTGCCAGCAGTTACCACAATGAGCAGTTCTTC	CASSYHNEQFF
NA	TRBV5-6	TRBJ2-7	NA	TGTGCCAGCAGCTCTGAGGACTCCCTGAGCTCCTACGAGCAGTACTTC	CASSSEDSLSSYEQYF
few	TRBV5-1	TRBJ2-1	TRBD2	TGCGCCAGCAGCTTGGCCCCTAGCGGGGGTGAGCAGTTCTTC	CASSLAPSGGEQFF
once	TRBV6-1	TRBJ2-6	TRBD1	TGTGCCAGCAGTGAGGGACAGGGAGGTTGGTCTGGGGCCAACGTCCTGACTTTC	CASSEGQGGWSGANVLTF
NA	TRBV4-3	TRBJ2-6	NA	TGCGCCAGCAGCCAAGGCCGATCTGGGGCCAACGTCCTGACTTTC	CASSQGRSGANVLTF
NA	TRBV7-2	TRBJ2-2	NA	TGTGCCAGCAGCGTCGACAGCTCGGGCACCGGGGAGCTGTTTTTT	CASSVDSSGTGELFF
NA	TRBV7-9	TRBJ1-1	NA	TGTGCCAGCAGCTTAGGGCTACTAGATGAAGCTTTCTTT	CASSLGLLDEAFF
NA	TRBV5-5	TRBJ1-5	NA	TGTGCCAGCAGACCCAGCCCGGGGAGGGGGGATCAGCCCCAGCATTTT	CASRPSPGRGDQPQHF
NA	TRBV28	TRBJ2-2	NA	TGTGCCAGCAGCCTCCAGGGATACACCGGGGAGCTGTTTTTT	CASSLQGYTGELFF
NA	TRBV6-5	TRBJ2-7	TRBD1	TGTGCCAGCAGTTACTCCTACACAGGGGTTCGCGAGCAGTACTTC	CASSYSYTGVREQYF
NA	TRBV7-2	TRBJ2-7	TRBD2	TGTGCCAGCAGCCCGGGACTAGCTCCCTACGAGCAGTACTTC	CASSPGLAPYEQYF
NA	TRBV11-2	TRBJ1-4	NA	TGTGCCAGCAGCTTAGATGGAGGGGTGGGTGGGGAACTGTTTTTT	CASSLDGGVGGELFF
NA	TRBV7-8	TRBJ1-4	NA	TGTGCCAGCAGCTCCGACAGTGGCCACGAAAAACTGTTTTTT	CASSSDSGHEKLFF
NA	TRBV19	TRBJ2-7	TRBD1	TGTGCCAAGGAACCCATGGACAGGGGCCCCACCTACGAGCAGTACTTC	CAKEPMDRGPTYEQYF
NA	TRBV7-8	TRBJ2-7	TRBD1	TGTGCCAGCAGCTTAGTTACAGGGGGCCGCGAGCAGTACTTC	CASSLVTGGREQYF
NA	TRBV6-6	TRBJ2-3	NA	TGTGCCAGCAGTTACCCCCCCCAGATAGCGGATACGCAGTATTTT	CASSYPPQIADTQYF
NA	TRBV6-5	TRBJ1-4	TRBD1	TGTGCCAGCAGTTACTCGGGACAGATTAATGAAAAACTGTTTTTT	CASSYSGQINEKLFF
NA	TRBV19	TRBJ1-6	NA	TGTGCCAGTAGTATTCGAACAGGTGGGGGAACACCCCTCCACTTT	CASSIRTGGGTPLHF
NA	TRBV7-2	TRBJ2-3	NA	TGTGCCAGCAGCAGTAGCGGTAAAGGAACAGATACGCAGTATTTT	CASSSSGKGTDTQYF
NA	TRBV5-1	TRBJ2-7	NA	TGCGCCAGCAGCTTAAACTCTCTGGATGGAGAGCAGTACTTC	CASSLNSLDGEQYF
NA	TRBV2	TRBJ1-6	NA	TGTGCCAGCAGAGGGTTGACAGAATCACCCCTCCACTTT	CASRGLTESPLHF
few	TRBV5-8	TRBJ2-2	NA	TGTGCCAGCAGCTTGGCCCAGAACACCGGGGAGCTGTTTTTT	CASSLAQNTGELFF
NA	TRBV30	TRBJ1-5	NA	TGTGCCTGGAACCGGGGCGGCGGGGATCAGCCCCAGCATTTT	CAWNRGGGDQPQHF